The present TCR beta chain was sequenced within a study of CD8 T cells in ankylosing spondylitis. TCRdb ran MiXCR on the 5' RACE reads and lists one entry per CDR3 protein. The sample shows 150,000 to 200,000 distinct CDR3 sequences, more than 9% of them seen only once. This clonotype has a handful of counts. This CDR3 has 14 amino acids. Trimming removed 4 bases from V and 5 bases from J; junction bases left unmatched: 6. Germline CDR1 SGHTA, CDR2 FQGNSA. The specimen sequenced was blood, either unsorted or a sorted T cell fraction (not recorded which). The V and J genes are TRBV7-2 and TRBJ2-5; 8 nucleotides align to TRBD2. This TCR was recovered from a male donor with ankylosing spondylitis or in good health (not recorded which). CDR3 sequence: CASSSWRLAETQYF. The CDR3 DNA follows: TGTGCCAGCAGCTCATGGCGACTAGCGGAGACCCAGTACTTC. The full variable domain, its missing parts supplied by reference TRBV7-2 and TRBJ2-5, is GAGVSQSPSNKVTEKGKDVELRCDPISGHTALYWYRQSLGQGLEFLIYFQGNSAPDKSGLPSDRFSAERTGGSVSTLTIQRTQQEDSAVYLCASSSWRLAETQYFGPGTRLLVL.